These 13 T cell receptor beta chains share one sample of origin, sequenced in a study of shared clonotypes between healthy human individuals. The assay was immunoSEQ multiplex PCR, and TCRdb's table has in-frame clones only and misses some. The sample includes around 2.1 million clones, about 93% of them seen just once. Terminally differentiated effector memory CD45RA+ cells were excluded from the naive CD8 cells, which were CD45RO-negative and positively selected for CCR7. Sequenced: naive CD8+ T cells from PBMCs. Receptor source: a man between 18 and 29 years old in good health. Some clones in this sample may be carry-over from other donors' samples.

Comments on this clone: In the same sample, other DNA sequences code for this CDR3. This chain joins TRBV5-1 and TRBJ2-1; D is ambiguous. V lost 1 base, J lost 6 bases, and 5 bases lay in between. Germline values: CDR1 SGHRS, CDR2 YFSETQ. The CDR3 extends over 12 amino acids. CDR3 amino acids: CASSLNGNEQFF. CDR3 coding DNA: TGCGCCAGCAGCTTGAATGGCAATGAGCAGTTCTTC.

The rearrangement uses TRBV30 and TRBJ1-4; no definite D call. The germline V and J ends were trimmed by 3 bases and 8 bases, with 22 bases remaining between them. This CDR3 is 16 amino acids long. Per germline, CDR1 GTSNPN and CDR2 SVGIG (reference sequence). In nucleotides, the CDR3 is TGTGCCTGGAGGCTGACCCGGACTGACGGGGAAGAAAAACTGTTTTTT. Translating it yields CAWRLTRTDGEEKLFF.

The chain joins TRBV6-5 to TRBJ2-7; D is unclear. Looked up from germline, CDR1 is MNHEY and CDR2 is SVGAGI. The CDR3 has 14 amino acids. Trimming stripped 2 bases from V and 2 bases from J, with 10 bases between. The CDR3 DNA reads as TGTGCCAGCAGTTACCGGGTTTCGACCTACGAGCAGTACTTC. Translated: CASSYRVSTYEQYF.

J is TRBJ2-5 and V is TRBV27, with a tentative D call TRBD2 (5 bases). V gave up 5 bases and J gave up 5 bases, with 21 bases separating them. Germline V gene lookup returns CDR1 MNHEY and CDR2 SMNVEV (reference sequence). CDR3 length equals 16 residues. The CDR3 DNA is TGTGCCAGCAGTCCCCATTGGGTCGCTGGCGGGGAGACCCAGTACTTC. Amino acid sequence: CASSPHWVAGGETQYF.

V is TRBV7-9 and J is TRBJ2-7; D is perhaps TRBD2 (6 bases). Looked up from germline, CDR1 is SEHNR and CDR2 is FQNEAQ (reference sequence). The CDR3 spans 13 residues. The V end was cut by 6 bases, the J end by 2 bases, with 11 bases between. The DNA for the CDR3 is TGTGCCAGCAGAACGGGCGGGGCCTACGAGCAGTACTTC. This encodes CASRTGGAYEQYF.

This sequence joins TRBV15 and TRBJ2-7; TRBD1 is a possible D gene (7 bases). V was cut by 5 bases and J by 4 bases, with 12 bases left in between. CDR1 and CDR2 from the germline V gene are LNHNV and YYDKDF (reference sequence). This CDR3 is 13 amino acids long. CDR3 sequence (DNA): TGTGCCACCAGCCCCAGGGGGGCTTACGAGCAGTACTTC. This codes for CATSPRGAYEQYF.

The chain combines TRBV7-9 with TRBJ2-3; D is perhaps TRBD2 (5 bases). The V and J ends lost 5 bases and 2 bases respectively, with 14 bases between them. The CDR3 sequence is 15 residues long. CDR1 is SEHNR and CDR2 is FQNEAQ in the germline V gene (reference sequence). CDR3 sequence (DNA): TGTGCCAGCAGCCCCTTGGCGGGTTACACAGATACGCAGTATTTT. Protein product: CASSPLAGYTDTQYF.

This clone has just a few counts. This sample includes further DNA sequences coding for the same CDR3. The gene calls are TRBV7-6 and TRBJ2-7; D is ambiguous. Germline loops: CDR1 SGHVS, CDR2 FNYEAQ. The CDR3 consists of 12 residues. V lost 2 bases to trimming and J lost 2 bases, with 4 bases between them. In DNA, the CDR3 is TGTGCCAGCAGCTTACCCCCCTACGAGCAGTACTTC. The encoded protein is CASSLPPYEQYF.

This clone was detected a few times. This sequence joins TRBV19 and TRBJ2-2, with D hard to call. CDR1 and CDR2 (germline): LNHDA, SQIVND (reference sequence). The CDR3 has 13 residues. The V end was cut by 2 bases, the J end by 6 bases, with 7 bases between. CDR3: CASSISPPGELFF. CDR3 coding DNA: TGTGCCAGTAGTATAAGTCCCCCCGGGGAGCTGTTTTTT.

This chain links TRBV5-6 with TRBJ2-5, with unresolved D. The CDR3 spans 13 residues. Trimming shortened V by 4 bases and J by 1 base, and 8 bases separated the two germline ends. Germline-derived CDR1 and CDR2 are SGHDT and YYEEEE. CDR3 DNA: TGTGCCAGCAGCGACCGGACCCAAGAGACCCAGTACTTC. It yields the protein CASSDRTQETQYF.

The chain couples TRBV7-8 to TRBJ1-1; maybe TRBD1 (6 bases). The V end lost 0 bases, the J end lost 4 bases, and 12 bases lay between the germline ends. The CDR3 is 15 residues long. Germline CDR1 reads SGHVS; CDR2 reads FQNEAQ. CDR3 nucleotide sequence: TGTGCCAGCAGCTTAGCAGCAGGGGATATCACTGAAGCTTTCTTT. Translated: CASSLAAGDITEAFF.

The chain recombines TRBV4-1 with TRBJ1-1, with D possibly matching TRBD1 (6 bases). The V end was cut by 3 bases, the J end by 10 bases, with 18 bases between. The CDR3 length is 14 residues. Germline V gene lookup returns CDR1 MGHRA and CDR2 YSYEKL. The CDR3, as DNA: TGCGCCAGCAGCCATCCCCCAGGTGGGGGCCTAGCTTTCTTT. It is translated as CASSHPPGGGLAFF.

The chain links TRBV28 to TRBJ2-1; 7 bases align to TRBD1. V lost 6 bases and J lost 4; bases outside the gene matches: 6. This CDR3 contains 14 residues. Germline V gene sequence: CDR1 MDHEN, CDR2 SYDVKM. The CDR3 coding sequence is TGTGCCAGCAGCACAGACAGGGAATACAATGAGCAGTTCTTC. Protein sequence: CASSTDREYNEQFF.